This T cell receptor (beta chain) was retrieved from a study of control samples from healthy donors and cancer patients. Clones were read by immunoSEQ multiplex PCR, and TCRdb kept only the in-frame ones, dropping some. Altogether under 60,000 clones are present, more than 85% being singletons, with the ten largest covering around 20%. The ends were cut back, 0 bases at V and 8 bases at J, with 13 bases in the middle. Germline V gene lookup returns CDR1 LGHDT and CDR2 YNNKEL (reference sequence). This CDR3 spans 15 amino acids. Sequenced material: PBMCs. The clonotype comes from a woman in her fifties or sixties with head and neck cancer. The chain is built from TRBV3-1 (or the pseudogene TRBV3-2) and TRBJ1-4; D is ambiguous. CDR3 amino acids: CASSQEGRLREKLFF. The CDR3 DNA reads TGTGCCAGCAGCCAAGAAGGCAGGCTTAGGGAAAAACTGTTTTTT.